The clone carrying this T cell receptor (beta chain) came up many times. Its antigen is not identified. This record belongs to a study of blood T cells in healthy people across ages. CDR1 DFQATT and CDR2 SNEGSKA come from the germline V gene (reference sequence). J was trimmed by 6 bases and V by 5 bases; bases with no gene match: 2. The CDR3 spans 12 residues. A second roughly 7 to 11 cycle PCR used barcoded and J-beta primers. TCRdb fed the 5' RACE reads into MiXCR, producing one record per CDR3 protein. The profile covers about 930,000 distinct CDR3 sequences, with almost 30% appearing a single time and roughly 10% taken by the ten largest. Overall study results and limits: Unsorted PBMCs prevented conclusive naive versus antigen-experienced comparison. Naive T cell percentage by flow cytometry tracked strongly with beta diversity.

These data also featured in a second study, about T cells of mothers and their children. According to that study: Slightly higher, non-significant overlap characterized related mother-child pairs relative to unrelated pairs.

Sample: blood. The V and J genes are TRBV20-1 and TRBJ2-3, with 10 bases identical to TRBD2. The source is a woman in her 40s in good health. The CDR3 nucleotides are TGCAGTGCTTTAGCGGGGGGCGATACGCAGTATTTT. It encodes CSALAGGDTQYF.